The rows below give T cell receptor beta chains drawn from one sample of a study of T cell responses to AZD1222 COVID-19 vaccine. Clones were read by immunoSEQ multiplex PCR, and TCRdb kept only the in-frame ones, dropping some. The profile shows roughly 150,000 clones, 89% of them singletons. Source: peripheral blood, taken on day 0 of AZD1222 vaccination. Every receptor here comes from an adult in good health. CDR3s include the opening cysteine and the closing phenylalanine or tryptophan. The order of the fields is D gene, V gene, clone size, J gene, CDR3 DNA, CDR3 protein. The D gene is left open where the match is weak. A clone size is listed for some rows: how often the clone was seen (once, few, many), or a class if it is expanded.

>TRBD1|TRBV4-1|-|TRBJ1-1
TGCGCCAGCAGCCAACCGGGACAGGGGGTCACTGAAGCTTTCTTT
CASSQPGQGVTEAFF
>-|TRBV7-9|-|TRBJ2-1
TGTGCCAGCAGCCCAGGCACAGAGCAGTTCTTC
CASSPGTEQFF
>-|TRBV10-1|few|TRBJ2-7
TGCGCCAGCAGCCCGCGAGGGGCGGGCCCCTACGAGCAGTACTTC
CASSPRGAGPYEQYF
>TRBD2|TRBV5-4|once|TRBJ2-3
TGTGCCAGCAGCTACCGACTAGCGGGAACAGATACGCAGTATTTT
CASSYRLAGTDTQYF
>TRBD2|TRBV2|-|TRBJ2-3
TGTGCCAGCAGTGAACAAACTAGCGGGGGCAATACGCAGTATTTT
CASSEQTSGGNTQYF
>TRBD1|TRBV5-4|-|TRBJ2-2
TGTGCCAGCGGACAGGGGGCTCGGAACACCGGGGAGCTGTTTTTT
CASGQGARNTGELFF
>TRBD2|TRBV4-1|-|TRBJ2-4
TGCGCCAGCAGCCATGGCTGGCTAGCGGAGACTAAAAACATTCAGTACTTC
CASSHGWLAETKNIQYF
>-|TRBV30|-|TRBJ2-7
TGTGCCTGGAGTCTAGGATTCGAGCAGTACTTC
CAWSLGFEQYF
>TRBD2|TRBV6-1|few|TRBJ2-1
TGTGCCAGCAGTGAACTAGCGGGGGGGCCCAATGAGCAGTTCTTC
CASSELAGGPNEQFF
>-|TRBV28|-|TRBJ1-4
TGTGCCAGCAGTTGGGGGGAGGCGGGGGGGGAAAAACTGTTTTTT
CASSWGEAGGEKLFF
>-|TRBV18|-|TRBJ1-6
TGTGCCAGCTCACCGTCCAGTAACGGGAGGAGCTCCTATAATTCACCCCTCCACTTT
CASSPSSNGRSSYNSPLHF
>-|TRBV5-5|-|TRBJ2-2
TGTGCCAGCAGCTACCCTATGGCGCCCGGGGAGCTGTTTTTT
CASSYPMAPGELFF
>TRBD1|TRBV4-1|-|TRBJ1-2
TGCGCCAGCAGCCAACCGGACAGGGCTAACTATGGCTACACCTTC
CASSQPDRANYGYTF
>-|TRBV18|-|TRBJ2-1
TGTGCCAGCTCACTAGGGGCGGATGAGCAGTTCTTC
CASSLGADEQFF
>-|TRBV30|-|TRBJ1-3
TGTGCCTGGATCCTAAAGGGTGGAAACACCATATATTTT
CAWILKGGNTIYF
>TRBD1|TRBV2|-|TRBJ2-2
TGTGCCAGCAGTGAAAGGGACAGAAACACCGGGGAGCTGTTTTTT
CASSERDRNTGELFF
>-|TRBV14|few|TRBJ2-3
TGTGCCAGCAGTCCTCAGGGGCTAGGCACAGATACGCAGTATTTT
CASSPQGLGTDTQYF
>TRBD2|TRBV11-2|-|TRBJ2-7
TGTGCCAGCAGCTTAGACCTGACTAGCGTTGGACTGAGCTCCTACGAGCAGTACTTC
CASSLDLTSVGLSSYEQYF
>TRBD2|TRBV27|-|TRBJ2-7
TGTGCCAGCAGCACCACGCTAGCGGACGCATACGAGCAGTACTTC
CASSTTLADAYEQYF
>-|TRBV30|-|TRBJ2-1
TGTGCCTGGAGCAACTGGGCTAGGAGCTCCTACAATGAGCAGTTCTTC
CAWSNWARSSYNEQFF
>-|TRBV5-1|once|TRBJ2-3
TGCGCCAGCAGCTTGGAGGGCGGGTATACGCAGTATTTT
CASSLEGGYTQYF
>-|TRBV19|-|TRBJ1-5
TGTGCCAGTAGTATAGGAGGGGGGGAACCTCAGCCCCAGCATTTT
CASSIGGGEPQPQHF